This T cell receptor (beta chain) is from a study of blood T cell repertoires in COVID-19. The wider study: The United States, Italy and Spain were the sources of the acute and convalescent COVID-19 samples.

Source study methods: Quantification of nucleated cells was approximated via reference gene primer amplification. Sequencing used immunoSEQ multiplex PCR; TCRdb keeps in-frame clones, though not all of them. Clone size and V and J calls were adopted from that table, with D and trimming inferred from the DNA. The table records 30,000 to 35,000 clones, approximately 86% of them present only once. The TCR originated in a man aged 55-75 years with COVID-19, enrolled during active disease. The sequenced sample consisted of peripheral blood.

The CDR3 here is CASSFSGGRGQETQYF. As DNA, the CDR3 is TGTGCCAGCAGCTTTTCGGGCGGGAGGGGCCAAGAGACCCAGTACTTC. This chain uses TRBV5-6 with TRBJ2-5; 9 positions agree with TRBD2. With V trimmed by 2 bases and J by 1 base, 6 bases remained unmatched. The CDR3 spans 16 residues. Germline lookup yields CDR1 SGHDT and CDR2 YYEEEE.